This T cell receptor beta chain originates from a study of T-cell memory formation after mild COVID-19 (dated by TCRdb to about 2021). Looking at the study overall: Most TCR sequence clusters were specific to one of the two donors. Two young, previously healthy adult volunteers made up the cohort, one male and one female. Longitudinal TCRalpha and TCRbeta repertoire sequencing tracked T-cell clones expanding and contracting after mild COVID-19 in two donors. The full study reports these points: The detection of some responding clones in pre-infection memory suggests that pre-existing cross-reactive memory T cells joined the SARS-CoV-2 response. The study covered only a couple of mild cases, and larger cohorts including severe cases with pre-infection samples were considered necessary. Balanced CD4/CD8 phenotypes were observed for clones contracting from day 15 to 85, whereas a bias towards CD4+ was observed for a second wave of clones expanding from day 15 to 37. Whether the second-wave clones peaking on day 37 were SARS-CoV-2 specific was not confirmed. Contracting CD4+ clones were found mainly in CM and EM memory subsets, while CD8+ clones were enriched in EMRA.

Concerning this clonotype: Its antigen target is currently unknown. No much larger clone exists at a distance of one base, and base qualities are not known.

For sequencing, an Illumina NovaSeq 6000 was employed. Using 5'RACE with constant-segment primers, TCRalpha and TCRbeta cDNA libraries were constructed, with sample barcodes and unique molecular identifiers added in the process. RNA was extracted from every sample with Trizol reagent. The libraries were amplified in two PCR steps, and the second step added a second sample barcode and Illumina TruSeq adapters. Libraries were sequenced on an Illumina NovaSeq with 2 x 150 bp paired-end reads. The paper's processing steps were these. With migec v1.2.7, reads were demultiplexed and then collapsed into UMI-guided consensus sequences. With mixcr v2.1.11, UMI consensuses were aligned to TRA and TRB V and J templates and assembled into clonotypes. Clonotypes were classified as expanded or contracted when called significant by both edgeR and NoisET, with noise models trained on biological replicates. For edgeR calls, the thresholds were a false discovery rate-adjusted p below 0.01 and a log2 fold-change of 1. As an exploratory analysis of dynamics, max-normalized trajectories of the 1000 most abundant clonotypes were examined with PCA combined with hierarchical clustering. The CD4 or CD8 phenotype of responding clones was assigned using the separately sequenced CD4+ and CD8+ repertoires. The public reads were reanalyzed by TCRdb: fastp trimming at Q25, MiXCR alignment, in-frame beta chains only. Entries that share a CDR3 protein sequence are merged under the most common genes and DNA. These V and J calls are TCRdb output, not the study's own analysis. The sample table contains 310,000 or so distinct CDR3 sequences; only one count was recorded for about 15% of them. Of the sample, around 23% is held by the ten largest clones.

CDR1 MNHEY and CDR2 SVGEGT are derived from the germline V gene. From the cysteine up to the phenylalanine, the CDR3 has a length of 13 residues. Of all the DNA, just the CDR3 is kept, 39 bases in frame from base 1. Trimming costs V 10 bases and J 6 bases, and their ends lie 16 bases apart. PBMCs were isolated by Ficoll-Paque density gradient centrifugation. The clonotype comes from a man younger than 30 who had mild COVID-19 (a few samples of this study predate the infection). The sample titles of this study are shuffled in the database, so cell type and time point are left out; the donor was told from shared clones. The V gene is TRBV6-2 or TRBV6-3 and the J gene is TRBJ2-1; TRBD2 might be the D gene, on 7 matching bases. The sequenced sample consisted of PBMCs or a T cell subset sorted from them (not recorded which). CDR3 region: CAIRGGVGNEQFF. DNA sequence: TGTGCCATTAGGGGGGGAGTCGGCAATGAGCAGTTCTTC.